This is a list of T cell receptor beta chains from one sample in a study of T cell responses to AZD1222 COVID-19 vaccine. The method was immunoSEQ multiplex PCR; TCRdb's version includes in-frame clones alone and lacks a portion of them. Of about 190,000 clones in the sample, roughly 91% were seen once. Here the sequenced sample was peripheral blood, taken on day 0 of AZD1222 vaccination. The origin of the receptors is an adult in good health. Each CDR3 is given with its conserved first and last residue. Fields, in order: J gene, CDR3 length, V gene, clone size, CDR3 protein. Only part of the rows carry a size: once, few, many, or a class if the clone is expanded.

TRBJ1-5 11 TRBV3-1/TRBV3-2 . CASSHGGPQHF
TRBJ1-1 15 TRBV7-9 . CASSLGDRRNTEAFF
TRBJ2-3 15 TRBV20-1 . CSASSLAGVTDTQYF
TRBJ2-1 18 TRBV29-1 . CSAPGQHGSGMSYNEQFF
TRBJ1-1 13 TRBV6-2/TRBV6-3 . CASSYTRNTEAFF
TRBJ1-1 13 TRBV12-3/TRBV12-4 . CATQVQRNTEAFF
TRBJ1-4 13 TRBV2 . CATKQGSNEKLFF
TRBJ2-7 16 TRBV7-2 . CASSSSRGGGVYEQYF
TRBJ1-3 15 TRBV7-8 . CASSSGLPSGNTIYF
TRBJ1-5 15 TRBV2 . CASSGRGGAGQPQHF
TRBJ2-7 14 TRBV19 . CASSNGISSYEQYF
TRBJ2-3 11 TRBV2 . CASSVQDTQYF
TRBJ2-1 15 TRBV9 once CASSVVQGPFNEQFF
TRBJ2-7 15 TRBV9 . CASSVGSQETYEQYF
TRBJ1-4 16 TRBV21-1 . CASSKSGTGCNEKLFF
TRBJ2-7 17 TRBV5-1 . CASSLNPLAGAAYEQYF
TRBJ2-7 13 TRBV18 . CASSPPSPYEQYF
TRBJ1-1 15 TRBV6-2/TRBV6-3 . CASSQWTGSNTEAFF
TRBJ1-3 16 TRBV5-4 . CASSLAKGASRNTIYF
TRBJ1-2 16 TRBV2 once CASSGGTGNRDYGYTF
TRBJ2-7 15 TRBV6-6 . CASRLGPGQVYEQYF
TRBJ1-1 15 TRBV6-5 . CASAQGSAGNTEAFF
TRBJ1-1 13 TRBV11-3 . CASSLGQNTEAFF
TRBJ2-1 14 TRBV6-5 . CASSPGLASNEQFF
TRBJ1-2 15 TRBV5-5 . CASSPGTPRLHGYTF
TRBJ2-5 15 TRBV7-9 . CASSPRDNYKETQYF